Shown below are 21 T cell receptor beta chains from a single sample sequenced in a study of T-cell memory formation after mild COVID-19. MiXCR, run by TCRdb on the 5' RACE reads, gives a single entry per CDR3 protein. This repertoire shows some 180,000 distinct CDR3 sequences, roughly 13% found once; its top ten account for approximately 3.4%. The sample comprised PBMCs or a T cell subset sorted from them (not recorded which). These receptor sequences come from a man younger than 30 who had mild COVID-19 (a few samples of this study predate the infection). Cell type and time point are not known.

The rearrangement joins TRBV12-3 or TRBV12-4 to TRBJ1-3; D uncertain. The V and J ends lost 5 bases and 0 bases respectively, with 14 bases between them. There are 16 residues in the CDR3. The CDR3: CASSPAGRNSGNTIYF. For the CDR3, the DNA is TGTGCCAGCAGTCCCGCCGGACGCAACTCTGGAAACACCATATATTTT.

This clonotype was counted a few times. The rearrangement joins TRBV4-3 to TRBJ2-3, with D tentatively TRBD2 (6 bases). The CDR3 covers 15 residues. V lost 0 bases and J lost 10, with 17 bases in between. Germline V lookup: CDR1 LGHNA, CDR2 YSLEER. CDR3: CASSQDYGGPLAQYF. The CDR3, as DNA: TGCGCCAGCAGCCAAGATTACGGGGGTCCCCTCGCGCAGTATTTT.

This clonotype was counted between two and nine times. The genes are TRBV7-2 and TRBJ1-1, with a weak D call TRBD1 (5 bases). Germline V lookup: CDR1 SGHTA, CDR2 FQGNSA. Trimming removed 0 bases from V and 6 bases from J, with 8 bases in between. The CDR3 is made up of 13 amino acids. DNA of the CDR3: TGTGCCAGCAGCTTAGCCAGGGTCGCTGAAGCTTTCTTT. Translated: CASSLARVAEAFF.

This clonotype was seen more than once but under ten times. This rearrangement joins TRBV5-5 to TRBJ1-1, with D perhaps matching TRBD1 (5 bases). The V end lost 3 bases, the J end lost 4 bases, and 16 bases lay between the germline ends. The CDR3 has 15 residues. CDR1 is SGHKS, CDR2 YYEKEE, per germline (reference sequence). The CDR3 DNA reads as TGTGCCAGCAGCTGGTCGAGTCAGGGAGGCACTGAAGCTTTCTTT. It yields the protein CASSWSSQGGTEAFF.

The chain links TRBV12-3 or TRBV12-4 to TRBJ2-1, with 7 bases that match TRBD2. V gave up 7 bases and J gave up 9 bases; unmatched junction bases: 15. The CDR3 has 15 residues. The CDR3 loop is CASTPASGVGGEQFF. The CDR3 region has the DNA TGTGCCAGCACCCCGGCCAGCGGGGTGGGTGGTGAGCAGTTCTTC.

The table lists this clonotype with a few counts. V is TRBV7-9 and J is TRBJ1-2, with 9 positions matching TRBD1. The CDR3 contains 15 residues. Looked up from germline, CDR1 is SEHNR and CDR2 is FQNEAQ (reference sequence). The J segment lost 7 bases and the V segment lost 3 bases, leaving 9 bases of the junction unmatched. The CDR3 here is CASSFRIQGAGGYTF. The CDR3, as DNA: TGTGCCAGCAGCTTTCGGATACAGGGGGCTGGTGGCTACACCTTC.

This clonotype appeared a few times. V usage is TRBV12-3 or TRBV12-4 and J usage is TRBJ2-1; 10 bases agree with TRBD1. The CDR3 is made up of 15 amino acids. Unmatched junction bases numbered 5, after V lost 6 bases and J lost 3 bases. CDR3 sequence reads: CASSLRTGGYNEQFF. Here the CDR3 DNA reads TGTGCCAGCAGCCTCCGGACAGGGGGCTACAATGAGCAGTTCTTC.

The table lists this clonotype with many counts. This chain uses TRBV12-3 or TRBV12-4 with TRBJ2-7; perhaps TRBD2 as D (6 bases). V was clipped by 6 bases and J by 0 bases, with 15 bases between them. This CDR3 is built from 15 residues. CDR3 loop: CASRWLGGASYEQYF. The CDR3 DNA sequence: TGTGCCAGCAGGTGGTTGGGCGGGGCCTCCTACGAGCAGTACTTC.

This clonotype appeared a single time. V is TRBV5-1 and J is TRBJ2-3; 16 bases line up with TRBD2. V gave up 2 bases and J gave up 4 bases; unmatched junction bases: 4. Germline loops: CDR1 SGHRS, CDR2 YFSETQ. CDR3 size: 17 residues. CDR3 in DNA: TGCGCCAGCAGCTTCGGGACTAGCGGGGGGGCTGCAGATACGCAGTATTTT. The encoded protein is CASSFGTSGGAADTQYF.

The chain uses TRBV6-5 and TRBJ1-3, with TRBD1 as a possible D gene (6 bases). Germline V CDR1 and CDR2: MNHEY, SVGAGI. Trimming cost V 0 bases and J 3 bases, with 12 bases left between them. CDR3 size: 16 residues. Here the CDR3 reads CASSYSYRVGGNTIYF. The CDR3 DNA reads TGTGCCAGCAGTTACTCGTACAGGGTGGGTGGAAACACCATATATTTT.

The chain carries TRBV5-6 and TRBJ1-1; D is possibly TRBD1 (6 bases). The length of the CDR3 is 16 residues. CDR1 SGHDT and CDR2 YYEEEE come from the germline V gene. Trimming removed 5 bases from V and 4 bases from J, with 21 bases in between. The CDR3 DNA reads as TGTGCCAGCAGGGAAAGGGGGAGGGGCGCCGGCACTGAAGCTTTCTTT. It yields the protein CASRERGRGAGTEAFF.

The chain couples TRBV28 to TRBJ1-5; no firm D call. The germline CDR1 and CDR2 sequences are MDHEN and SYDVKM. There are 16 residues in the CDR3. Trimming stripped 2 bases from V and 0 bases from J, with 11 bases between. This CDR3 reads CASSLPTAYSNQPQHF. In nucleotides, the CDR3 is TGTGCCAGCAGTTTACCTACAGCCTATAGCAATCAGCCCCAGCATTTT.

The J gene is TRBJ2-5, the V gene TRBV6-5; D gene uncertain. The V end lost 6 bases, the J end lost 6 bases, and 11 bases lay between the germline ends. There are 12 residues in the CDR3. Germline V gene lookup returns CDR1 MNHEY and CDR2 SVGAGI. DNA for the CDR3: TGTGCCAGCAGATCGGTGATACAGACCCAGTACTTC. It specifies CASRSVIQTQYF.

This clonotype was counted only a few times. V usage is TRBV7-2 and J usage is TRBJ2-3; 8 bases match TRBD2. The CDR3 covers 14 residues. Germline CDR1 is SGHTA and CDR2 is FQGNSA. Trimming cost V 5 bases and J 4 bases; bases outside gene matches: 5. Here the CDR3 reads CASSPGLAPDTQYF. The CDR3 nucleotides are TGTGCCAGCAGCCCTGGACTAGCCCCAGATACGCAGTATTTT.

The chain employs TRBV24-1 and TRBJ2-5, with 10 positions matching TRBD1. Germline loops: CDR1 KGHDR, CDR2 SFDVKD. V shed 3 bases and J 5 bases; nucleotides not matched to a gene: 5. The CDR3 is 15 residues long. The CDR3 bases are TGTGCCACCAGTGATCCCGGGACAGGGGACGAGACCCAGTACTTC. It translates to CATSDPGTGDETQYF.

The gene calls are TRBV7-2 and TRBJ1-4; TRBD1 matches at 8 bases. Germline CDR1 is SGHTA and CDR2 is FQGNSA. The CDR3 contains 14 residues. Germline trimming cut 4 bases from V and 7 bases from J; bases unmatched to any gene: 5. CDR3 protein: CASSSDREGEKLFF. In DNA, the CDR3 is TGTGCCAGCAGCTCGGACAGGGAGGGTGAAAAACTGTTTTTT.

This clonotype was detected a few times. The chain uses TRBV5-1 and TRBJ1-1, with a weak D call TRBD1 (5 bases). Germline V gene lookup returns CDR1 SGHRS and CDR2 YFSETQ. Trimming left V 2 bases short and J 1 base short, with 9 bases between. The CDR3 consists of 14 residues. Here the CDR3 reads CASSFVRANTEAFF. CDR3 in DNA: TGCGCCAGCAGCTTTGTCAGGGCGAACACTGAAGCTTTCTTT.

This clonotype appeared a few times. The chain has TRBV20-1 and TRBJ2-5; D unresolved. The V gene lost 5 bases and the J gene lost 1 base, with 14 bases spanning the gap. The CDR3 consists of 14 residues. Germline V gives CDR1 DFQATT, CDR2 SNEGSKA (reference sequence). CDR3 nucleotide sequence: TGCAGTGCTCCCTATCGACCCCGCCAAGAGACCCAGTACTTC. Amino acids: CSAPYRPRQETQYF.

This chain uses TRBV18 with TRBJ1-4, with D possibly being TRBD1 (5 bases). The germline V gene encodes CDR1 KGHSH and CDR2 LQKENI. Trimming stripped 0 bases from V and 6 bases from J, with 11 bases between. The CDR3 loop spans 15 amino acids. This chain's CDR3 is CASSPPSGGDEKLFF. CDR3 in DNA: TGTGCCAGCTCACCACCAAGCGGGGGTGATGAAAAACTGTTTTTT.

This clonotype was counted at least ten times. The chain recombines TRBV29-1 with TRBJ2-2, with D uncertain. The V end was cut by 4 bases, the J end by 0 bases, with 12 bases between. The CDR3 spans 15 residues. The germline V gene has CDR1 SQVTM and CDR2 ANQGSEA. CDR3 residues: CSVAKGVPNTGELFF. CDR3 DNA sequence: TGCAGCGTTGCTAAGGGTGTCCCGAACACCGGGGAGCTGTTTTTT.

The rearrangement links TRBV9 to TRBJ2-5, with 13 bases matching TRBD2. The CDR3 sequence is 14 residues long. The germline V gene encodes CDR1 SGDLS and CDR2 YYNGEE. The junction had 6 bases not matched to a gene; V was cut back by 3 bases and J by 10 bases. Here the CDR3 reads CASSDTGLAGDQYF. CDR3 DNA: TGTGCCAGCAGCGACACTGGACTAGCGGGGGACCAGTACTTC.